This T cell receptor (beta chain) was recorded in a study of blood T cell repertoires in COVID-19. For the study at large: Donors in the United States, Italy and Spain gave samples during acute or convalescent COVID-19. T cells, B-cell-depleted T cells, or PBMCs supplied cDNA or gDNA.

Study processing details: Reference gene primer amplification gave nucleated cell count estimates. Only in-frame clones appear in the TCRdb table, and some are missing; sequencing was by immunoSEQ multiplex PCR. V, J and clone size reflect that table, while D and trimming were determined from the DNA. In the table there are some 150,000 clones, about 88% of which are singletons. The CDR3 is made up of 15 amino acids. Germline V lookup: CDR1 MNHEY, CDR2 SVGAGI. V lost 1 base, J lost 1 base, and 10 bases lay in between. The receptor was isolated from a woman older than 75 in a cohort sampled during active or convalescent COVID-19. This sequence joins TRBV6-5 and TRBJ2-5; tentative D call: TRBD1 (5 bases). Sequenced material: peripheral blood. The CDR3 spells CASSYWGSPQETQYF. CDR3 DNA: TGTGCCAGCAGTTACTGGGGCAGCCCCCAAGAGACCCAGTACTTC.